Below are 29 T cell receptor beta chains sequenced from a single sample in a study of OX40 agonist ivuxolimab in advanced cancers. Profiling relied on immunoSEQ multiplex PCR, and the TCRdb table lists in-frame clones only, not all of them. The sample lists about 82,000 clones, around nine tenths occurring once. The sequencing used CD4+ or CD8+ T cells sorted from blood, collected in a trial of the OX40 agonist ivuxolimab. The receptors were gathered from an adult with an advanced solid tumor such as melanoma, head and neck, liver or kidney cancer.

Written as DNA, the CDR3 is TGTGCCAGCAGCCACCAGGGGGGGCGGAATGAGCAGTTCTTC. This codes for CASSHQGGRNEQFF. V is TRBV9 and J is TRBJ2-1; the D gene could be TRBD1 or TRBD2 (7 bases each). The CDR3 extends over 14 amino acids. Germline V CDR1 and CDR2: SGDLS, YYNGEE. V lost 4 bases, J lost 7 bases, and 15 bases lay in between.

The chain couples TRBV30 to TRBJ2-3; D is uncertain. Germline CDR1 is GTSNPN and CDR2 is SVGIG (reference sequence). The V gene lost 4 bases and the J gene lost 2 bases, with 4 bases spanning the gap. CDR3 length: 11 amino acids. The CDR3 DNA reads as TGTGCCTGGACCTCCACAGATACGCAGTATTTT. Amino acid sequence: CAWTSTDTQYF.

The rearrangement joins TRBV7-9 to TRBJ2-3; no reliable D call. Germline V CDR1 and CDR2: SEHNR, FQNEAQ (reference sequence). This CDR3 contains 12 residues. V was shortened by 1 base and J by 6 bases, with 5 bases between the two germline ends. Written as DNA, the CDR3 is TGTGCCAGCAGCTTAGAGAGGGATACGCAGTATTTT. Protein sequence: CASSLERDTQYF.

CDR3 nucleotide sequence: TGCAGCGTGAGGGACAGGGGGCCGCAAGAGACCCAGTACTTC. It translates to CSVRDRGPQETQYF. The chain combines TRBV29-1 with TRBJ2-5; 12 bases line up with TRBD1. The germline V gene has CDR1 SQVTM and CDR2 ANQGSEA. After removal of 6 bases from V and 2 bases from J, the junction contained 4 bases not matched to a gene. The CDR3 loop spans 14 amino acids.

In its sample, this clone was seen a few times. This sequence joins TRBV5-1 and TRBJ1-1; D is possibly TRBD1 (5 bases). Germline V CDR1 and CDR2: SGHRS, YFSETQ. V lost 7 bases, J lost 1 base, and 14 bases lay in between. The CDR3 totals 14 residues. CDR3 loop: CASGQPGGNTEAFF. The CDR3 nucleotides read TGCGCCAGCGGCCAGCCCGGGGGGAACACTGAAGCTTTCTTT.

V usage is TRBV10-3 and J usage is TRBJ2-5; perhaps TRBD2 as D (6 bases). The CDR3 is made up of 12 amino acids. Trimming stripped 10 bases from V and 5 bases from J, with 14 bases between. Germline CDR1 ENHRY, CDR2 SYGVKD. The DNA for the CDR3 is TGTGCCACCCGGGGTGGGGGGGAGACCCAGTACTTC. Translated: CATRGGGETQYF.

This rearrangement joins TRBV6-5 to TRBJ1-2, with D possibly TRBD1 on 5 matching bases. Germline CDR1 is MNHEY and CDR2 is SVGAGI. CDR3 length: 16 residues. The V gene lost 4 bases and the J gene lost 5 bases, with 20 bases spanning the gap. The CDR3 loop is CASSLVRDGETYGYTF. The CDR3 DNA follows: TGTGCCAGCAGTTTAGTCCGGGACGGAGAGACTTATGGCTACACCTTC.

As regards this clone: The sample holds other DNA sequences that translate to the same CDR3. The chain joins TRBV5-1 to TRBJ2-1, with D tentatively TRBD2 (6 bases). This CDR3 contains 13 residues. CDR1 is SGHRS, CDR2 YFSETQ, per germline. The germline V and J ends were trimmed by 1 base and 6 bases, with 8 bases remaining between them. The CDR3 sequence is CASSLSGGNEQFF. DNA for the CDR3: TGCGCCAGCAGCTTGTCCGGGGGCAATGAGCAGTTCTTC. The full variable domain, with the rest looked up from reference TRBV5-1 and TRBJ2-1, is KAGVTQTPRYLIKTRGQQVTLSCSPISGHRSVSWYQQTPGQGLQFLFEYFSETQRNKGNFPGRFSGRQFSNSRSEMNVSTLELGDSALYLCASSLSGGNEQFFGPGTRLTVL.

Points on this clone: Other DNA sequences in this specimen translate into the identical CDR3. This chain links TRBV5-1 with TRBJ2-5, with TRBD2 identical over 8 bases. From germline, CDR1 is SGHRS and CDR2 YFSETQ. Trimming removed 2 bases from V and 2 bases from J; junction bases left unmatched: 2. The CDR3 contains 14 residues. The CDR3: CASSFRGGQETQYF. The CDR3 coding sequence is TGCGCCAGCAGCTTCCGGGGGGGACAAGAGACCCAGTACTTC. The whole variable domain, remainder taken from reference TRBV5-1 and TRBJ2-5, is KAGVTQTPRYLIKTRGQQVTLSCSPISGHRSVSWYQQTPGQGLQFLFEYFSETQRNKGNFPGRFSGRQFSNSRSEMNVSTLELGDSALYLCASSFRGGQETQYFGPGTRLLVL.

This sequence joins TRBV30 and TRBJ2-7; D is unclear. With 5 bases removed from V and 0 bases from J, the gap between germline ends came to 8 bases. CDR3 length: 12 residues. Per germline, CDR1 GTSNPN and CDR2 SVGIG (reference sequence). The CDR3 sequence is CAWYDGSYEQYF. In nucleotides, the CDR3 is TGTGCCTGGTACGACGGCTCCTACGAGCAGTACTTC. The whole variable domain, filled in from reference TRBV30 and TRBJ2-7, reads SQTIHQWPATLVQPVGSPLSLECTVEGTSNPNLYWYRQAAGRGLQLLFYSVGIGQISSEVPQNLSASRPQDRQFILSSKKLLLSDSGFYLCAWYDGSYEQYFGPGTRLTVT.

Notes on this clone: Other DNA sequences in this sample translate to the same CDR3. This sequence joins TRBV6-5 and TRBJ1-2; D gene unclear. CDR1 is MNHEY, CDR2 SVGAGI, per germline. The CDR3 is 13 residues long. Trimming removed 2 bases from V and 4 bases from J, with 8 bases in between. CDR3 sequence: CASSYGGSYGYTF. The CDR3 DNA follows: TGTGCCAGCAGTTACGGCGGCAGCTATGGCTACACCTTC.

This chain joins TRBV9 and TRBJ1-1, with a weak D call TRBD1 (6 bases). The CDR3 has 15 amino acids. Germline CDR1 SGDLS, CDR2 YYNGEE. Between the trimmed V and J ends, which lost 4 bases and 6 bases, there was a span of 19 bases. The CDR3 region is CASSPEGGPLAEAFF. In DNA, the CDR3 is TGTGCCAGCAGCCCCGAGGGGGGGCCACTTGCTGAAGCTTTCTTT. The full variable domain, rest sourced from reference TRBV9 and TRBJ1-1, is DSGVTQTPKHLITATGQRVTLRCSPRSGDLSVYWYQQSLDQGLQFLIQYYNGEERAKGNILERFSAQQFPDLHSELNLSSLELGDSALYFCASSPEGGPLAEAFFGQGTRLTVV.

The chain carries TRBV6-1 and TRBJ2-2, with D maybe TRBD2 (6 bases). Trimming took 6 bases from V and 5 from J, leaving 13 bases between them. Germline CDR1 and CDR2: MNHNS and SASEGT. The CDR3 length is 14 residues. This CDR3 reads CASSGVGSTGELFF. CDR3 bases: TGTGCCAGCAGCGGGGTCGGGAGTACCGGGGAGCTGTTTTTT.

The rearrangement links TRBV4-1 to TRBJ2-1, with D possibly TRBD2 on 6 matching bases. This CDR3 has 15 amino acids. V was pared by 4 bases and J by 0 bases, with 10 bases between. Germline CDR1 and CDR2: MGHRA and YSYEKL. Here the CDR3 DNA reads TGCGCCAGCAGCCCCGAGACTAGCTCCTACAATGAGCAGTTCTTC. Translating it yields CASSPETSSYNEQFF.

This chain joins TRBV9 and TRBJ2-3; 9 positions agree with TRBD2. Germline V lookup: CDR1 SGDLS, CDR2 YYNGEE. This CDR3 is 16 amino acids long. V lost 3 bases and J lost 2; bases outside the gene matches: 7. Written as DNA, the CDR3 is TGTGCCAGCAGCGCCATGACTAGCGGTGTCACAGATACGCAGTATTTT. Its translation is CASSAMTSGVTDTQYF.

This chain joins TRBV6-4 and TRBJ2-3; no definite D call. The V gene lost 2 bases and the J gene lost 5 bases, with 8 bases spanning the gap. CDR1 is MRHNA and CDR2 is SNTAGT in the germline V gene. The CDR3 is made up of 13 amino acids. The CDR3 protein is CASSDREGDTQYF. In DNA form, the CDR3 reads TGTGCCAGCAGTGACAGGGAAGGAGATACGCAGTATTTT.

In the case of this clone: At one boundary the junction diverges from the germline segment, which might be a read error. The CDR3: CASSYQFSHEQYF. In DNA, the CDR3 is TGTGCCAGCAGTTATCAGTTCTCCCACGAGCAGTACTTC. The rearrangement uses TRBV6-5 and TRBJ2-7; no clear D gene. The CDR3 is 13 residues long. Germline CDR1 reads MNHEY; CDR2 reads SVGAGI.

J is TRBJ1-2 and V is TRBV4-1; 11 bases match TRBD1. V lost 1 base and J lost 7; bases outside the gene matches: 5. CDR1 and CDR2 from the germline V gene are MGHRA and YSYEKL. This CDR3 is 15 amino acids long. CDR3 residues: CASSQVGQGGGGYTF. The CDR3 nucleotides read TGCGCCAGCAGCCAAGTGGGACAGGGGGGTGGTGGCTACACCTTC.

The chain is built from TRBV27 and TRBJ2-5; TRBD1 matches at 7 bases. This CDR3 spans 15 amino acids. Germline trimming cut 6 bases from V and 5 bases from J; bases unmatched to any gene: 12. The germline V gene encodes CDR1 MNHEY and CDR2 SMNVEV (reference sequence). The CDR3 protein is CASRQDRWVVETQYF. The CDR3 coding sequence is TGTGCCAGCAGACAGGACAGGTGGGTCGTCGAGACCCAGTACTTC.

The chain is built from TRBV11-3 and TRBJ2-3; D remains unclear. The CDR3 length is 14 residues. The germline CDR1 and CDR2 sequences are SGHNT and YENEEA. V was trimmed by 0 bases and J by 5 bases, leaving 9 bases between them. The CDR3 DNA is TGTGCCAGCAGCTTAGAATTGGCGGAAGATACGCAGTATTTT. This encodes CASSLELAEDTQYF. The full variable domain, with the rest looked up from reference TRBV11-3 and TRBJ2-3, is EAGVVQSPRYKIIEKKQPVAFWCNPISGHNTLYWYLQNLGQGPELLIRYENEEAVDDSQLPKDRFSAERLKGVDSTLKIQPAELGDSAVYLCASSLELAEDTQYFGPGTRLTVL.

This chain links TRBV6-6 with TRBJ2-5; TRBD1 agrees at 9 bases. This CDR3 comprises 16 residues. CDR1 is MNHNY and CDR2 is SVGAGI in the germline V gene (reference sequence). V shed 2 bases, J shed 4 bases, and the junction held 8 bases outside the gene matches. This CDR3 is CASSYPMDRGLETQYF. The CDR3 DNA follows: TGTGCCAGCAGTTACCCTATGGACAGGGGCTTAGAGACCCAGTACTTC.

The rearrangement joins TRBV4-1 to TRBJ2-2, with 11 bases matching TRBD2. CDR1 is MGHRA and CDR2 is YSYEKL in the germline V gene. J lost 0 bases, V lost 0 bases, and 6 bases had no gene match. CDR3 length: 19 residues. This CDR3 is CASSQEARGLAANTGELFF. CDR3 bases: TGCGCCAGCAGCCAAGAAGCGAGGGGACTAGCGGCGAACACCGGGGAGCTGTTTTTT.

The J gene is TRBJ2-1, the V gene TRBV5-1; possibly TRBD1 or TRBD2 for D (5 bases each). Trimming removed 0 bases at V and 4 bases at J, with 17 bases between. Per the germline V gene, CDR1 is SGHRS and CDR2 is YFSETQ. This CDR3 region has 17 residues. The CDR3 DNA is TGCGCCAGCAGCTTGGGGCTTGGGGAGACAGTTTACAATGAGCAGTTCTTC. This translates into CASSLGLGETVYNEQFF.

The genes are TRBV6-5 and TRBJ2-5; D unresolved. V lost 7 bases and J 5 bases, leaving 8 bases between the germline ends. From germline, CDR1 is MNHEY and CDR2 SVGAGI. The CDR3 has 11 amino acids. In nucleotides, the CDR3 is TGTGCCAGCAAGTTTGGGGAGACCCAGTACTTC. Protein: CASKFGETQYF.

The V gene is TRBV5-1, the J gene TRBJ1-3; tentatively, D is TRBD1 (5 bases). The CDR3 totals 15 residues. Germline V gene sequence: CDR1 SGHRS, CDR2 YFSETQ. The V and J ends lost 3 bases and 0 bases respectively, with 10 bases between them. CDR3 DNA: TGCGCCAGCAGCTCTATGGGGGGCTCTGGAAACACCATATATTTT. Translated, it gives CASSSMGGSGNTIYF.

The chain has TRBV5-1 and TRBJ2-7; 10 bases are a match to TRBD2. The CDR3 runs 16 residues. V lost 2 bases, J lost 6 bases, and 11 bases stayed unmatched. Per the germline V gene, CDR1 is SGHRS and CDR2 is YFSETQ. The CDR3 loop reads CASSLNLAGVLREQYF. The CDR3 DNA sequence: TGCGCCAGCAGCTTAAATCTAGCGGGAGTTTTACGCGAGCAGTACTTC.

The rearrangement uses TRBV5-1 and TRBJ2-1; 15 nucleotides line up with TRBD2. V lost 4 bases, J lost 4 bases, and 6 bases stayed unmatched. The CDR3 covers 17 residues. Germline V lookup: CDR1 SGHRS, CDR2 YFSETQ. The CDR3 reads CASSRTSGGALYNEQFF. The CDR3 nucleotides read TGCGCCAGCAGCCGGACTAGCGGGGGGGCTCTTTACAATGAGCAGTTCTTC.

The rearrangement links TRBV2 to TRBJ2-7; a possible D gene is TRBD1 (6 bases). Germline V gene data show CDR1 as SNHLY and CDR2 as FYNNEI. CDR3 length: 14 amino acids. V was cut by 6 bases and J by 1 base, with 13 bases left in between. The CDR3 loop is CASREDSLSYEQYF. DNA for the CDR3: TGTGCCAGCAGGGAGGACAGCTTATCCTACGAGCAGTACTTC.

The V and J genes are TRBV30 and TRBJ2-7; weak D call: TRBD2 (5 bases). This CDR3 region has 15 residues. V was cut by 5 bases and J by 2 bases, with 19 bases left in between. Germline V gene data show CDR1 as GTSNPN and CDR2 as SVGIG (reference sequence). CDR3 in DNA: TGTGCCTGGGGAGCTTGGGCGTCGGGGACCTACGAGCAGTACTTC. Protein: CAWGAWASGTYEQYF.